Following are 9 T cell receptor beta chains from one sample sequenced in a study of T cell responses to AZD1222 COVID-19 vaccine. Some clones are missing from TCRdb's copy, which holds only in-frame ones; the method was immunoSEQ multiplex PCR. The repertoire includes more than 85,000 clones, approximately 90% of them detected once, and around 8.1% sits in the top ten. Sample: peripheral blood, taken on day 0 of AZD1222 vaccination. These receptors originate from an adult in good health.

The chain combines TRBV29-1 with TRBJ2-3; TRBD2 is a possible D gene (5 bases). The CDR3 is made up of 13 amino acids. Trimming cost V 3 bases and J 8 bases, with 15 bases left between them. Germline CDR1 SQVTM, CDR2 ANQGSEA. The CDR3 protein is CSVDGSSPLTQYF. CDR3 in DNA: TGCAGCGTTGATGGGAGTAGTCCCCTTACGCAGTATTTT.

The chain links TRBV29-1 to TRBJ1-2; D is unresolved. The CDR3 spans 16 residues. The V and J ends lost 4 bases and 4 bases respectively, with 22 bases between them. Germline V lookup: CDR1 SQVTM, CDR2 ANQGSEA. CDR3: CSVGRQWAGTSYGYTF. The CDR3, as DNA: TGCAGCGTTGGAAGACAATGGGCAGGAACATCCTATGGCTACACCTTC.

The CDR3 DNA reads TGTGCCAGCAGCTTAGTAGGGTACGGTGGTAATTCACCCCTCCACTTT. Amino acid sequence: CASSLVGYGGNSPLHF. The V and J genes are TRBV11-2 and TRBJ1-6; D remains ambiguous. V dropped 1 base and J dropped 6 bases, with 13 bases sitting between them. Per the germline V gene, CDR1 is SGHAT and CDR2 is FQNNGV. The CDR3 covers 16 residues.

The V call is TRBV7-3, the J call TRBJ1-2; TRBD1 matches at 9 bases. With 2 bases clipped from V and 6 bases from J, the junction kept 1 base outside the gene matches. This CDR3 is 13 amino acids long. Germline V gene lookup returns CDR1 SGHTA and CDR2 FQGTGA. The CDR3, as DNA: TGTGCCAGCAGCTTAGGGACAGGGCATGGCTACACCTTC. Its translation is CASSLGTGHGYTF.

DNA for the CDR3: TGTGCCAGCAGTGAAGAAGTGACAGGGAGTTACATTCAGTACTTC. Amino acids: CASSEEVTGSYIQYF. The chain recombines TRBV2 with TRBJ2-4; 7 bases fit TRBD1. After removal of 1 base from V and 8 bases from J, the junction contained 8 bases not matched to a gene. Germline CDR1 is SNHLY and CDR2 is FYNNEI. The CDR3 extends over 15 amino acids.

This clone was seen a single time. The CDR3 here is CASSLGQRREQYF. CDR3 bases: TGTGCCAGCAGCTTAGGACAGCGAAGAGAGCAGTACTTC. The chain couples TRBV7-9 to TRBJ2-7; perhaps TRBD1 as D (5 bases). Germline V CDR1 and CDR2: SEHNR, FQNEAQ (reference sequence). The CDR3 consists of 13 residues. V lost 1 base, J lost 7 bases, and 11 bases lay in between.

The chain's CDR3 is CASRGQGISGNTIYF. The CDR3 DNA is TGTGCCAGCAGGGGACAGGGGATCTCTGGAAACACCATATATTTT. V gene TRBV2 combines with J gene TRBJ1-3, with TRBD1 matching 10 bases. In germline, CDR1 is SNHLY, CDR2 FYNNEI. J gave up 0 bases and V 6 bases, and 2 bases lay outside the gene matches. The CDR3 consists of 15 residues.

The V call is TRBV5-1, the J call TRBJ2-7; 7 bases align to TRBD2. CDR3 length: 18 amino acids. Per the germline V gene, CDR1 is SGHRS and CDR2 is YFSETQ. With V trimmed by 0 bases and J by 3 bases, 15 bases remained unmatched. The CDR3 DNA sequence: TGCGCCAGCAGCTTGGCGAGCCGGGGGGTTAGAAACGGCTACGAGCAGTACTTC. Amino acid sequence: CASSLASRGVRNGYEQYF.

This chain joins TRBV5-5 and TRBJ1-5; D remains ambiguous. Trimming took 0 bases from V and 1 from J, leaving 11 bases between them. This CDR3 is 16 amino acids long. CDR1 and CDR2 from the germline V gene are SGHKS and YYEKEE (reference sequence). The CDR3 protein is CASSLGNLGSNQPQHF. The CDR3 nucleotides are TGTGCCAGCAGCTTGGGAAATTTAGGCAGCAATCAGCCCCAGCATTTT.